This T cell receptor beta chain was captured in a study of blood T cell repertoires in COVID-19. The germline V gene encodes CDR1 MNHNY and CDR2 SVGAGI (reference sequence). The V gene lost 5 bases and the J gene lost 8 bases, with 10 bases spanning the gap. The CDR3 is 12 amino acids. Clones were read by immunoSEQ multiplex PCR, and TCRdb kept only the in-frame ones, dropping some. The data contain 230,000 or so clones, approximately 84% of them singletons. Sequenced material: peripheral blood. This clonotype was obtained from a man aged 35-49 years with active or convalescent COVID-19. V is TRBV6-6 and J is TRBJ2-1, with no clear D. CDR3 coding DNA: TGTGCCAGCAGTCCTTCAAGCTATGAGCAGTTCTTC. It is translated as CASSPSSYEQFF.